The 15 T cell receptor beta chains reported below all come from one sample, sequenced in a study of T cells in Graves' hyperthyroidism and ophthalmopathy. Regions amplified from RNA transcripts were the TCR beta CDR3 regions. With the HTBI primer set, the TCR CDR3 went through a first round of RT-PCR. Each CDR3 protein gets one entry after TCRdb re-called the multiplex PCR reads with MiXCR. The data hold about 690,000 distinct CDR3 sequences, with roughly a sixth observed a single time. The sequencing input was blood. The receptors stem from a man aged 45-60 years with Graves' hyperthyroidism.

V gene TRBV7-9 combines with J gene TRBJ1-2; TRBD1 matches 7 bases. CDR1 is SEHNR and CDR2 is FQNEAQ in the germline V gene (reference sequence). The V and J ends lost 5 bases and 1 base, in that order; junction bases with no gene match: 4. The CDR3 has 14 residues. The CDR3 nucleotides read TGTGCCAGCAGCGTACGGGACAGTAACTATGGCTACACCTTC. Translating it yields CASSVRDSNYGYTF. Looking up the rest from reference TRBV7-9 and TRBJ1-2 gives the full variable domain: DTGVSQNPRHKITKRGQNVTFRCDPISEHNRLYWYRQTLGQGPEFLTYFQNEAQLEKSRLLSDRFSAERPKGSFSTLEIQRTEQGDSAMYLCASSVRDSNYGYTFGSGTRLTVV.

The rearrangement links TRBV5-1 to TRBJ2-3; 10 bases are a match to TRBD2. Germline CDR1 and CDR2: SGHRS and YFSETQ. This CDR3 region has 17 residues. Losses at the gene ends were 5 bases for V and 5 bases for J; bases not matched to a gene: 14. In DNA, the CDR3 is TGCGCCAGCAGGACCGGGACTAGCGTGACCTTGGGAGATACGCAGTATTTT. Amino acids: CASRTGTSVTLGDTQYF.

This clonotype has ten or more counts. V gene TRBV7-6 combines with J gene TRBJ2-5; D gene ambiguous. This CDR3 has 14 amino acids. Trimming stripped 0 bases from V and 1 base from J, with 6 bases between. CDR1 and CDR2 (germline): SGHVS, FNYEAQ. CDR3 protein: CASSLAAVQETQYF. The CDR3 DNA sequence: TGTGCCAGCAGCTTAGCGGCAGTCCAAGAGACCCAGTACTTC. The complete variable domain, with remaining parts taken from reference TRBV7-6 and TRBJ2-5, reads GAGVSQSPRYKVTKRGQDVALRCDPISGHVSLYWYRQALGQGPEFLTYFNYEAQQDKSGLPNDRFSAERPEGSISTLTIQRTEQRDSAMYRCASSLAAVQETQYFGPGTRLLVL.

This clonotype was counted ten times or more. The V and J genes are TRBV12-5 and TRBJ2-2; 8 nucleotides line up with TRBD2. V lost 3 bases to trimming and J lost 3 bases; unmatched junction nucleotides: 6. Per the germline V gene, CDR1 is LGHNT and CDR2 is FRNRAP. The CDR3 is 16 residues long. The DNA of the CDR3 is TGTGCTAGTGGTTTCCTAGCGGGTACCGACACCGGGGAGCTGTTTTTT. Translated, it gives CASGFLAGTDTGELFF.

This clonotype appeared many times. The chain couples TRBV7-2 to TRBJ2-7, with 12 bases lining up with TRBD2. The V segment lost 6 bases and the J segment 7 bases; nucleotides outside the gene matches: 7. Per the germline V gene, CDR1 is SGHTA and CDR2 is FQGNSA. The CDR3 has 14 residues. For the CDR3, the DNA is TGTGCCAGCAGTCGACTAGCGGGAGTTGAAGAGCAGTACTTC. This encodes CASSRLAGVEEQYF.

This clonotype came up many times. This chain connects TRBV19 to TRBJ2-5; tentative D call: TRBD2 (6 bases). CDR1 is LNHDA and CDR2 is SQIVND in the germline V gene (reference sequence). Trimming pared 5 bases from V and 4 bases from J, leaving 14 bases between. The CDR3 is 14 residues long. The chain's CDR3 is CASSAGSGVETQYF. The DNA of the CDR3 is TGTGCCAGTAGTGCCGGGTCGGGGGTAGAGACCCAGTACTTC.

The CDR3 region is CASSAGTQNTGELFF. The CDR3 nucleotides read TGTGCCAGCAGCGCCGGGACTCAGAACACCGGGGAGCTGTTTTTT. The rearrangement uses TRBV5-4 and TRBJ2-2; possibly TRBD2 for D (6 bases). Trimming removed 4 bases from V and 1 base from J, with 11 bases in between. CDR1 is SGHNT and CDR2 is YYREEE in the germline V gene (reference sequence). The CDR3 loop spans 15 amino acids.

CDR3 DNA sequence: TGTGCCAGTAGTCCGCGACTAGCGGGGGAGTACCCTTCCTACGAGCAGTACTTC. Its protein is CASSPRLAGEYPSYEQYF. V is TRBV19 and J is TRBJ2-7; 12 nucleotides match TRBD2. The CDR3 totals 18 residues. V shed 5 bases, J shed 1 base, and the junction held 12 bases outside the gene matches. CDR1 is LNHDA and CDR2 is SQIVND in the germline V gene (reference sequence).

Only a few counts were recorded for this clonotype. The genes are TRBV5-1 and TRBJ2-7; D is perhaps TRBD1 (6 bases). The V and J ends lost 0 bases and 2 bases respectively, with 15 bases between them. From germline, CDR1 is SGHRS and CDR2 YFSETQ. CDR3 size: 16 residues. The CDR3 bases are TGCGCCAGCAGCTTGGCCAGGGGCCTCAAAACCTACGAGCAGTACTTC. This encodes CASSLARGLKTYEQYF. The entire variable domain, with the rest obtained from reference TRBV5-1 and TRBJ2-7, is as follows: KAGVTQTPRYLIKTRGQQVTLSCSPISGHRSVSWYQQTPGQGLQFLFEYFSETQRNKGNFPGRFSGRQFSNSRSEMNVSTLELGDSALYLCASSLARGLKTYEQYFGPGTRLTVT.

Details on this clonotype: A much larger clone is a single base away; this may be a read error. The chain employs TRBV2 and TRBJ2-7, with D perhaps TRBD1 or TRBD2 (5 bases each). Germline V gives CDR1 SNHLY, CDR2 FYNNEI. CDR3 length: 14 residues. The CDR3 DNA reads TGTGCCAGCAGTGAAGAATTGGGACCTTACGGGCAGTACTTC. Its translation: CASSEELGPYGQYF.

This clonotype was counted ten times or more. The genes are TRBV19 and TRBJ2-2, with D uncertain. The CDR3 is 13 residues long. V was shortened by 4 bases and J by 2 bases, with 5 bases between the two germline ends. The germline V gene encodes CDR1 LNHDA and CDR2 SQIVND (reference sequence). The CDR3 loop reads CASSTHNTGELFF. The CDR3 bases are TGTGCCAGTAGTACCCATAACACCGGGGAGCTGTTTTTT. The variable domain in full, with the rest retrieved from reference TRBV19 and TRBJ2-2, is DGGITQSPKYLFRKEGQNVTLSCEQNLNHDAMYWYRQDPGQGLRLIYYSQIVNDFQKGDIAEGYSVSREKKESFPLTVTSAQKNPTAFYLCASSTHNTGELFFGEGSRLTVL.

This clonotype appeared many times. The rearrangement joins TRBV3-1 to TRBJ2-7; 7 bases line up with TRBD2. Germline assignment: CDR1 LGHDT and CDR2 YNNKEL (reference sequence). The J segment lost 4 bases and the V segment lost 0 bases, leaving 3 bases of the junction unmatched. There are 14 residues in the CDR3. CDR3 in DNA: TGTGCCAGCAGCCAAGACTGGGGGGGGTACGAGCAGTACTTC. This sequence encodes CASSQDWGGYEQYF.

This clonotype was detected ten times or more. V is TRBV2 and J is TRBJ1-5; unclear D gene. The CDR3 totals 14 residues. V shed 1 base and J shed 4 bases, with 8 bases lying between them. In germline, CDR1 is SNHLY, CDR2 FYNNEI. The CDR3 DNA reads TGTGCCAGCAGTGAAGGCGGCTATAATCAGCCCCAGCATTTT. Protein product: CASSEGGYNQPQHF. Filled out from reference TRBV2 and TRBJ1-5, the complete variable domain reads EPEVTQTPSHQVTQMGQEVILRCVPISNHLYFYWYRQILGQKVEFLVSFYNNEISEKSEIFDDQFSVERPDGSNFTLKIRSTKLEDSAMYFCASSEGGYNQPQHFGDGTRLSIL.

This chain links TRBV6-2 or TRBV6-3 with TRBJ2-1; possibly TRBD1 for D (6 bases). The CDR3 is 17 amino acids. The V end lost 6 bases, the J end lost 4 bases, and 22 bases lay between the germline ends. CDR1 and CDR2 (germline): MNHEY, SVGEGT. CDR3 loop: CASSFILRDKIYNEQFF. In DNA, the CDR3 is TGTGCCAGCAGCTTCATACTCCGGGACAAAATTTACAATGAGCAGTTCTTC.

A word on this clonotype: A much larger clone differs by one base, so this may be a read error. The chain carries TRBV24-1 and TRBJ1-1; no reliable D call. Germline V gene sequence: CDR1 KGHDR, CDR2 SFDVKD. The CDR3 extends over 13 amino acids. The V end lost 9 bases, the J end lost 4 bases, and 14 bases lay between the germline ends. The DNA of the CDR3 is TGTGCCACCTCCGACCCTTCTTGCACTGAAGCTTTCTTT. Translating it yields CATSDPSCTEAFF.